This TCR beta chain was observed in a study of blood T cells in healthy people across ages. Broader study findings: The study lacked donor CMV status, which possibly confounded expanded clonotype changes.

PCR was performed a second time for about 7 to 12 cycles using a sample-barcoded 5' primer and a J-beta primer mix. MiXCR was run by TCRdb on the 5' RACE reads, yielding one entry per CDR3 protein. The sample consists of around 500,000 distinct CDR3 sequences, about 27% of them appearing once. V was cut by 4 bases and J by 7 bases, with 14 bases left in between. Germline CDR1 MGHRA, CDR2 YSYEKL. The CDR3 totals 14 residues. A remark on this clonotype: Its target is not known.

These sequences were also reported in another study, on T cells of mothers and their children. This second study says: There were over 10 million TCR beta CDR3 reads from each mother and several million from each child.

The sequence was collected from a boy younger than 10 in good health. Sequencing used blood. The chain combines TRBV4-1 with TRBJ2-1, with a possible D match to TRBD1 (6 bases). This chain's CDR3 is CASSRPRGINEQFF. The CDR3 DNA reads TGCGCCAGCAGCCGCCCAAGGGGGATTAATGAGCAGTTCTTC.